This passage covers 21 T cell receptor beta chains from one sample sequenced in a study of cytomegalovirus exposure and HLA in healthy donors (dated by TCRdb to about 2017). Libraries were constructed by the immunoSEQ multiplex PCR assay. For the multiplex PCR, a mixture combining 60 forward primers for TCR Vbeta segments and 13 reverse primers for TCR Jbeta segments was used. Drawn from immuneACCESS, this table holds only the in-frame rearrangements with V and J called that TCRdb kept. Clones are partly lost; checked studies trace under half to an unresolved V gene and leave the rest unexplained. The sample table contains around 65,000 clones; only one count was recorded for about 80% of them. Approximately 50% of the sample lies in the top ten. The sequenced material came from PBMCs. The receptors shown here come from a man in his fifties or sixties in good health and CMV-seropositive.

This chain connects TRBV11-2 to TRBJ2-7; TRBD2 might be the D (6 bases). V lost 0 bases, J lost 1 base, and 10 bases lay in between. CDR3 length: 15 residues. Germline V gene data show CDR1 as SGHAT and CDR2 as FQNNGV. The CDR3 sequence is CASSLEGGLSYEQYF. CDR3 in DNA: TGTGCCAGCAGCTTAGAGGGGGGATTGTCCTACGAGCAGTACTTC. The full variable domain, its missing parts supplied by reference TRBV11-2 and TRBJ2-7, is EAGVAQSPRYKIIEKRQSVAFWCNPISGHATLYWYQQILGQGPKLLIQFQNNGVVDDSQLPKDRFSAERLKGVDSTLKIQPAKLEDSAVYLCASSLEGGLSYEQYFGPGTRLTVT.

In the case of this clone: This CDR3 is also generated by other DNA sequences in the sample. The chain joins TRBV12-1 to TRBJ2-1; the table assigns TRBD1, which was not confirmed against the DNA. TRBV12-1 is a known pseudogene. CDR3 length: 17 amino acids. The CDR3 DNA sequence: TGTGCCAGCAGCAACAACGCCGGGACACACTCCTACAATGAGCAGTTCTTC. The encoded protein is CASSNNAGTHSYNEQFF.

The chain carries TRBV11-3 and TRBJ2-1, with TRBD2 identical over 10 bases. The CDR3 totals 15 residues. Losses at the gene ends were 6 bases for V and 3 bases for J; bases not matched to a gene: 5. CDR1 SGHNT and CDR2 YENEEA come from the germline V gene. CDR3 DNA: TGTGCCAGCAGTCCCCGGACTAGCGGCTACAATGAGCAGTTCTTC. This translates into CASSPRTSGYNEQFF.

This rearrangement joins TRBV6-1 to TRBJ2-7, with TRBD1 identical over 8 bases. The trim removed 4 bases at V and 2 bases at J, leaving 7 bases unmatched. Germline V gene lookup returns CDR1 MNHNS and CDR2 SASEGT. There are 15 residues in the CDR3. CDR3 loop: CASSVRQGMTYEQYF. The CDR3 region has the DNA TGTGCCAGCAGTGTAAGACAGGGGATGACCTACGAGCAGTACTTC.

As regards this clone: An end of the junction differs from the germline gene, which may be a read error. The V gene is TRBV10-3, the J gene TRBJ1-1, with D possibly being TRBD1 (6 bases). The CDR3 covers 15 residues. In germline, CDR1 is ENHRY, CDR2 SYGVKD. This CDR3 is CASSYSAGANTEAFF. The DNA for the CDR3 is TGTGCCAGCAGTTACTCGGCAGGGGCGAACACTGAAGCTTTCTTT.

The chain carries TRBV11-1 and TRBJ2-1, with 9 bases aligning to TRBD2. From germline, CDR1 is SGHAT and CDR2 FQDESV (reference sequence). After removal of 5 bases from V and 2 bases from J, the junction contained 4 bases not matched to a gene. The CDR3 has 15 amino acids. The CDR3 is CASSKTSGPYNEQFF. CDR3 DNA sequence: TGTGCCAGCAGCAAGACTAGCGGACCCTACAATGAGCAGTTCTTC.

This clone has a handful of counts. CDR3 DNA: TGTGCCAGCAGCTCAGACAGTAACACTGAAGCTTTCTTT. It codes for CASSSDSNTEAFF. This sequence joins TRBV7-9 and TRBJ1-1; TRBD1 is a possible D gene (5 bases). The CDR3 consists of 13 residues. CDR1 and CDR2 (germline): SEHNR, FQNEAQ (reference sequence). Trimming took 4 bases from V and 2 from J, leaving 8 bases between them.

Concerning this clone itself: One junction end does not reproduce the germline sequence, and a read error may be involved. The rearrangement uses TRBV4-1 and TRBJ1-6; D not resolved. Germline loops: CDR1 MGHRA, CDR2 YSYEKL. This CDR3 comprises 18 residues. CDR3: CASSQGLFRQRPNSPPPF. The DNA of the CDR3 is TGCGCCAGCAGCCAAGGGCTTTTCAGGCAACGGCCGAATTCACCCCCCCCCTTT.

The chain uses TRBV9 and TRBJ2-7, with D tentatively TRBD1 (6 bases). The ends were cut back, 0 bases at V and 0 bases at J, with 10 bases in the middle. The germline V gene encodes CDR1 SGDLS and CDR2 YYNGEE. CDR3 length: 15 amino acids. The CDR3: CASSVEGESSYEQYF. The DNA for the CDR3 is TGTGCCAGCAGCGTAGAGGGGGAGAGCTCCTACGAGCAGTACTTC.

The genes are TRBV5-5 and TRBJ2-7; no firm D call. The CDR3 is 12 residues long. Trimming took off 3 bases at V and 3 bases at J, with 7 bases between the two ends. Per germline, CDR1 SGHKS and CDR2 YYEKEE (reference sequence). The CDR3 nucleotides read TGTGCCAGCAGCTCAATTAGCTACGAGCAGTACTTC. Translating gives CASSSISYEQYF. The whole variable domain, filled in from reference TRBV5-5 and TRBJ2-7, reads DAGVTQSPTHLIKTRGQQVTLRCSPISGHKSVSWYQQVLGQGPQFIFQYYEKEERGRGNFPDRFSARQFPNYSSELNVNALLLGDSALYLCASSSISYEQYFGPGTRLTVT.

The chain employs TRBV25-1 and TRBJ1-2; TRBD1 agrees at 9 bases. J lost 8 bases, V lost 8 bases, and 9 bases had no gene match. The CDR3 has 13 residues. Germline assignment: CDR1 MGHDK and CDR2 SYGVNS. The DNA for the CDR3 is TGTGCCAGCGAAAAACAGGGGGCGAAAGGCTACACCTTC. This sequence encodes CASEKQGAKGYTF.

Notes on this clone: One end of the junction varies from germline; a read error may be responsible. This rearrangement joins TRBV7-9 to TRBJ2-7; maybe TRBD2 (6 bases). In germline, CDR1 is SEHNR, CDR2 FQNEAQ (reference sequence). This CDR3 has 16 residues. The CDR3 DNA is TGTTCCAGCAGCTTAGGACCGGGAGAGGTAGGGAGGGAGCAGTACTTC. This translates into CSSSLGPGEVGREQYF. Drawing the rest from reference TRBV7-9 and TRBJ2-7, the complete variable domain is DTGVSQNPRHKITKRGQNVTFRCDPISEHNRLYWYRQTLGQGPEFLTYFQNEAQLEKSRLLSDRFSAERPKGSFSTLEIQRTEQGDSAMYLCSSSLGPGEVGREQYFGPGTRLTVT.

About this clone: The junction does not match germline at one end; this may be a read error. This chain uses TRBV7-9 with TRBJ2-2; 9 bases line up with TRBD1. Looked up from germline, CDR1 is SEHNR and CDR2 is FQNEAQ (reference sequence). CDR3 size: 16 residues. The CDR3 DNA reads as TGTTCCAGCAGCTTGGGGACAGGGTTGAACACCGGGGAGCTGTTTTTT. As protein: CSSSLGTGLNTGELFF.

This chain uses TRBV19 with TRBJ1-1; D call uncertain. V lost 3 bases and J 9 bases, leaving 8 bases between the germline ends. CDR3 length: 11 residues. Per germline, CDR1 LNHDA and CDR2 SQIVND (reference sequence). The CDR3 DNA is TGTGCCAGTAGTATCGGGTATAAAGCTTTCTTT. It encodes CASSIGYKAFF.

The V and J genes are TRBV6-6 and TRBJ2-7; TRBD1 aligns across 7 bases. The CDR3 covers 15 residues. Trimming cost V 5 bases and J 3 bases; bases outside gene matches: 10. From germline, CDR1 is MNHNY and CDR2 SVGAGI (reference sequence). CDR3 in DNA: TGTGCCAGCAGTCCGGGACAGAAAGCCCACTACGAGCAGTACTTC. As protein: CASSPGQKAHYEQYF.

The chain uses TRBV4-1 and TRBJ1-2; 9 bases agree with TRBD1. Germline V gene data show CDR1 as MGHRA and CDR2 as YSYEKL. This CDR3 contains 16 residues. V lost 2 bases to trimming and J lost 4 bases; unmatched junction nucleotides: 8. DNA for the CDR3: TGCGCCAGCAGCCAACGGGACAGGGAACCCCTCTATGGCTACACCTTC. Protein: CASSQRDREPLYGYTF.

The chain joins TRBV7-8 to TRBJ2-7; D unclear. Trimming left V 5 bases short and J 5 bases short, with 19 bases between. CDR1 is SGHVS, CDR2 FQNEAQ, per germline. This CDR3 region has 15 residues. CDR3 region: CASSPTDTLPHEQYF. CDR3 DNA sequence: TGTGCCAGCAGCCCTACAGACACCCTGCCCCACGAGCAGTACTTC.

This clone was picked up a small number of times. One end of the junction does not line up with germline, which may come from a read error. This sample also contains other DNA sequences that code for the same CDR3. The V and J genes are TRBV4-3 and TRBJ2-1; no clear D. Germline lookup yields CDR1 LGHNA and CDR2 YSLEER. This CDR3 is built from 17 residues. Here the CDR3 reads CARSQAMIVVIYNEQFF. CDR3 DNA sequence: TGCGCCAGAAGCCAAGCTATGATCGTCGTCATCTACAATGAGCAGTTCTTC.

The V and J genes are TRBV18 and TRBJ2-7; D remains unclear. The germline V gene encodes CDR1 KGHSH and CDR2 LQKENI. The ends were cut back, 3 bases at V and 7 bases at J, with 16 bases in the middle. This CDR3 is 14 amino acids long. The CDR3 sequence: CASSPISLAREQYF. The CDR3 DNA reads TGTGCCAGCTCACCTATATCTCTTGCCCGGGAGCAGTACTTC.

This clone was counted only a few times. An end of the junction does not agree with germline; a read error may underlie this. The V gene is TRBV4-3, the J gene TRBJ2-1; D unclear. In germline, CDR1 is LGHNA, CDR2 YSLEER. The CDR3 is 17 residues long. Written as DNA, the CDR3 is TGCGACAGCAGCCAAGATCCGATCGTACTCATCTCCAATGAGCAGTTCTTC. It is translated as CDSSQDPIVLISNEQFF.

Here the CDR3 DNA reads TGTGCCAGCAGCCCCCTCCAGGGGGCAAATGCTTTCTTT. This gives the protein CASSPLQGANAFF. The chain combines TRBV5-6 with TRBJ1-1; TRBD1 matches 8 bases. The length of the CDR3 is 13 residues. The trim removed 4 bases at V and 11 bases at J, leaving 10 bases unmatched. Germline CDR1 is SGHDT and CDR2 is YYEEEE.